The 20 T cell receptor beta chains listed next were all sequenced from one sample in a study of blood T cell repertoires in COVID-19. Assay: immunoSEQ multiplex PCR; the TCRdb copy retains only in-frame clones and omits some. The table has 120,000 to 150,000 clones, about 87% seen once. Material for sequencing was peripheral blood. Receptors were obtained from a woman aged 50 to 60 with acute or convalescent COVID-19.

This rearrangement joins TRBV5-4 to TRBJ2-7; D may be TRBD1 (6 bases). CDR3 length: 16 amino acids. In germline, CDR1 is SGHNT, CDR2 YYREEE (reference sequence). V was clipped by 1 base and J by 1 base, with 15 bases between them. The CDR3 sequence: CASSLIRGPLSYEQYF. CDR3 DNA: TGTGCCAGCAGCTTGATCAGGGGCCCACTTTCCTACGAGCAGTACTTC.

This clone was recorded only once. This rearrangement joins TRBV29-1 to TRBJ2-7, with 10 nucleotides matching TRBD1. The CDR3 consists of 14 residues. Trimming took 4 bases from V and 0 from J; bases not matched to a gene: 3. The germline CDR1 and CDR2 sequences are SQVTM and ANQGSEA. The CDR3, as DNA: TGCAGCGTTGTGGGACAGGGGCGCTCCTACGAGCAGTACTTC. Protein product: CSVVGQGRSYEQYF.

This clone was counted a single time. The J gene is TRBJ2-5, the V gene TRBV5-1, with 7 bases lining up with TRBD1. Trimming cost V 0 bases and J 0 bases; bases outside gene matches: 2. The CDR3 sequence is 15 residues long. Germline CDR1 is SGHRS and CDR2 is YFSETQ. The CDR3 DNA reads TGCGCCAGCAGCTTGGAGACAGGGTACCAAGAGACCCAGTACTTC. This gives the protein CASSLETGYQETQYF. The variable domain in full, with the rest retrieved from reference TRBV5-1 and TRBJ2-5, is KAGVTQTPRYLIKTRGQQVTLSCSPISGHRSVSWYQQTPGQGLQFLFEYFSETQRNKGNFPGRFSGRQFSNSRSEMNVSTLELGDSALYLCASSLETGYQETQYFGPGTRLLVL.

A word on this clone: Other nucleotide sequences from this sample produce the same CDR3. The chain carries TRBV9 and TRBJ1-1; no clear D gene. The V gene lost 0 bases and the J gene lost 1 base, with 7 bases spanning the gap. This CDR3 contains 14 residues. Per the germline V gene, CDR1 is SGDLS and CDR2 is YYNGEE. The CDR3 loop is CASSVEAGNTEAFF. The CDR3 bases are TGTGCCAGCAGCGTAGAGGCAGGGAACACTGAAGCTTTCTTT.

This chain joins TRBV27 and TRBJ2-7; D unresolved. V was trimmed by 3 bases and J by 4 bases, leaving 16 bases between them. Germline CDR1 MNHEY, CDR2 SMNVEV (reference sequence). This CDR3 has 15 amino acids. Here the CDR3 reads CASSLVAATAYEQYF. For the CDR3, the DNA is TGTGCCAGCAGTTTGGTAGCAGCGACCGCGTACGAGCAGTACTTC.

The chain joins TRBV19 to TRBJ1-2; TRBD1 is a possible D gene (6 bases). CDR1 LNHDA and CDR2 SQIVND come from the germline V gene (reference sequence). Trimming shortened V by 3 bases and J by 2 bases, and 13 bases separated the two germline ends. This CDR3 contains 15 residues. As DNA, the CDR3 is TGTGCCAGTAGTATTGGAGCAGGGACAAACTATGGCTACACCTTC. Amino acids: CASSIGAGTNYGYTF.

The V and J genes are TRBV6-5 and TRBJ1-2; a possible D gene is TRBD1 (5 bases). Germline V gene lookup returns CDR1 MNHEY and CDR2 SVGAGI. The V end was cut by 6 bases, the J end by 4 bases, with 15 bases between. The CDR3 consists of 14 residues. The CDR3 region has the DNA TGTGCCAGCAGGCTGCTAGTGACAGTCTATGGCTACACCTTC. This translates into CASRLLVTVYGYTF.

The rearrangement uses TRBV2 and TRBJ1-2; D is possibly TRBD1 (5 bases). The CDR3 length is 15 residues. Germline-derived CDR1 and CDR2 are SNHLY and FYNNEI. The germline V and J ends were trimmed by 8 bases and 5 bases, with 21 bases remaining between them. The chain's CDR3 is CASAPDGRASYGYTF. DNA for the CDR3: TGTGCCAGCGCACCCGACGGCAGGGCCTCATATGGCTACACCTTC.

V usage is TRBV7-3 and J usage is TRBJ2-2, with D possibly TRBD2 on 7 matching bases. Germline V gives CDR1 SGHTA, CDR2 FQGTGA. The CDR3 length is 17 residues. Deletions cut 2 bases from V and 5 bases from J, with 18 bases between. CDR3 nucleotide sequence: TGTGCCAGCAGCTTATTGTCGGGGGGCATGAGAACCGGGGAGCTGTTTTTT. Amino acids: CASSLLSGGMRTGELFF.

With regard to this clone: This CDR3 is also generated by other DNA sequences in the sample. This chain joins TRBV5-1 and TRBJ2-5; 10 nucleotides line up with TRBD2. This CDR3 has 15 residues. The germline CDR1 and CDR2 sequences are SGHRS and YFSETQ. V lost 0 bases to trimming and J lost 3 bases; unmatched junction nucleotides: 2. CDR3: CASSLVLAGEETQYF. The CDR3 coding sequence is TGCGCCAGCAGCTTGGTCCTAGCGGGAGAAGAGACCCAGTACTTC.

The rearrangement joins TRBV4-2 to TRBJ2-7; TRBD2 matches 9 bases. V gave up 0 bases and J gave up 4 bases; unmatched junction bases: 10. CDR1 is LGHNA, CDR2 YNFKEQ, per germline. This CDR3 has 17 residues. The chain's CDR3 is CASSQEGSGSQNYEQYF. CDR3 sequence (DNA): TGTGCCAGCAGCCAAGAGGGTAGCGGGAGCCAAAATTACGAGCAGTACTTC.

V is TRBV9 and J is TRBJ2-5; 7 nucleotides agree with TRBD1. The CDR3 runs to 14 residues. Germline values: CDR1 SGDLS, CDR2 YYNGEE. The J segment lost 3 bases and the V segment lost 2 bases, leaving 4 bases of the junction unmatched. The CDR3 protein is CASSVDRMEETQYF. CDR3 DNA sequence: TGTGCCAGCAGCGTGGACAGGATGGAAGAGACCCAGTACTTC.

The chain links TRBV5-4 to TRBJ1-2; possible D gene TRBD1, 5 bases. The CDR3 is made up of 14 amino acids. Between the trimmed V and J ends, which lost 4 bases and 2 bases, there was a span of 12 bases. The germline V gene encodes CDR1 SGHNT and CDR2 YYREEE (reference sequence). The DNA for the CDR3 is TGTGCCAGCAGCCCGGGGGGGGAGAACTATGGCTACACCTTC. It specifies CASSPGGENYGYTF. Looking up the rest from reference TRBV5-4 and TRBJ1-2 gives the full variable domain: ETGVTQSPTHLIKTRGQQVTLRCSSQSGHNTVSWYQQALGQGPQFIFQYYREEENGRGNFPPRFSGLQFPNYSSELNVNALELDDSALYLCASSPGGENYGYTFGSGTRLTVV.

The rearrangement links TRBV18 to TRBJ2-7; weak D call: TRBD2 (6 bases). In germline, CDR1 is KGHSH, CDR2 LQKENI. This CDR3 has 14 residues. Trimming pared 4 bases from V and 4 bases from J, leaving 14 bases between. CDR3 amino acids: CASSLAADAYEQYF. In DNA form, the CDR3 reads TGTGCCAGCTCACTAGCGGCCGATGCTTACGAGCAGTACTTC.

The genes are TRBV19 and TRBJ2-7; tentative D call: TRBD2 (6 bases). Trimming took off 3 bases at V and 3 bases at J, with 9 bases between the two ends. Germline values: CDR1 LNHDA, CDR2 SQIVND (reference sequence). The CDR3 has 13 amino acids. CDR3 DNA: TGTGCCAGTAGTATCGGGACTCTCTACGAGCAGTACTTC. Translating gives CASSIGTLYEQYF.

The chain recombines TRBV5-6 with TRBJ1-4; D remains ambiguous. Trimming removed 0 bases at V and 8 bases at J, with 17 bases between. The germline CDR1 and CDR2 sequences are SGHDT and YYEEEE. The CDR3 extends over 16 amino acids. CDR3 in DNA: TGTGCCAGCAGCTTGGTGGGGAGCGGGCCAGGAGAAAAACTGTTTTTT. It specifies CASSLVGSGPGEKLFF.

The J gene is TRBJ1-3, the V gene TRBV5-1; a possible D gene is TRBD1 (5 bases). Deletions cut 4 bases from V and 4 bases from J, with 15 bases between. CDR3 length: 15 amino acids. Per the germline V gene, CDR1 is SGHRS and CDR2 is YFSETQ. This CDR3 reads CASSLTRGLGNTIYF. CDR3 DNA sequence: TGCGCCAGCAGCCTAACCCGGGGACTCGGAAACACCATATATTTT.

A few counts support this clone. In DNA form, the CDR3 reads TGTGCCAGCAGCTTAGCCGGGACACCAGCCTACGAGCAGTACTTC. Its translation: CASSLAGTPAYEQYF. This rearrangement joins TRBV11-3 to TRBJ2-7; possible D gene TRBD1, 6 bases. The germline gives CDR1 SGHNT, CDR2 YENEEA. This CDR3 is 15 amino acids long. Between the trimmed V and J ends, which lost 1 base and 2 bases, there was a span of 12 bases.

This sequence joins TRBV18 and TRBJ1-5; TRBD1 might be the D (6 bases). V lost 2 bases and J lost 6, with 11 bases in between. CDR1 is KGHSH and CDR2 is LQKENI in the germline V gene. This CDR3 has 14 amino acids. The CDR3 protein is CASSPGEGGQPQHF. The CDR3 nucleotides read TGTGCCAGCTCACCAGGGGAAGGGGGTCAGCCCCAGCATTTT.

The chain recombines TRBV4-2 with TRBJ2-2; 8 nucleotides align to TRBD2. Germline assignment: CDR1 LGHNA and CDR2 YNFKEQ. This CDR3 contains 17 residues. Trimming took 0 bases from V and 5 from J; bases not matched to a gene: 8. CDR3 nucleotides: TGTGCCAGCAGCCAAGATCTATCCGGGACTAGTACCGGGGAGCTGTTTTTT. Its translation: CASSQDLSGTSTGELFF.